The 21 T cell receptor beta chains in this list originate from one sample, sequenced in a study of blood T cell repertoires in COVID-19. Clones were read by immunoSEQ multiplex PCR, and TCRdb kept only the in-frame ones, dropping some. The profile shows roughly 100,000 clones, about four fifths of them singletons. The sample taken for sequencing was peripheral blood. All receptors derive from a human donor in a cohort sampled during active COVID-19.

The chain links TRBV12-5 to TRBJ1-2, with unresolved D. The CDR3 is 13 amino acids. Germline V gives CDR1 LGHNT, CDR2 FRNRAP. V dropped 0 bases and J dropped 7 bases, with 9 bases sitting between them. The CDR3 bases are TGTGCTAGTGGTTTGGTAATAGAGAGTGGCTACACCTTC. This encodes CASGLVIESGYTF.

This chain connects TRBV12-3 or TRBV12-4 to TRBJ1-2; perhaps TRBD1 as D (6 bases). The CDR3 sequence is 13 residues long. V was trimmed by 7 bases and J by 8 bases, leaving 17 bases between them. CDR3 sequence (DNA): TGTGCCAGCAACCCCTCAGGGGCTAGGGGCTACACCTTC. Translated, it gives CASNPSGARGYTF.

In DNA, the CDR3 is TGTGCCAGCAGCTCCTACAGGGGGGGCACCGGGGAGCTGTTTTTT. It yields the protein CASSSYRGGTGELFF. This chain joins TRBV7-8 and TRBJ2-2; maybe TRBD1 (8 bases). Germline V gene data show CDR1 as SGHVS and CDR2 as FQNEAQ. The CDR3 contains 15 residues. Trimming cost V 4 bases and J 4 bases, with 13 bases left between them.

The genes are TRBV2 and TRBJ1-1; no reliable D call. V dropped 6 bases and J dropped 2 bases, with 10 bases sitting between them. CDR3 length: 13 residues. The germline V gene has CDR1 SNHLY and CDR2 FYNNEI. CDR3 in DNA: TGTGCCAGCAGGTCGACGGGTAACACTGAAGCTTTCTTT. Translated: CASRSTGNTEAFF.

CDR3 region: CAIRGLEPGEQFF. In DNA, the CDR3 is TGTGCCATCAGGGGACTAGAACCGGGGGAGCAGTTCTTC. The V and J genes are TRBV10-3 and TRBJ2-1; 8 bases align to TRBD2. This CDR3 region has 13 residues. The J segment lost 10 bases and the V segment lost 6 bases, leaving 8 bases of the junction unmatched. The germline V gene encodes CDR1 ENHRY and CDR2 SYGVKD.

The V call is TRBV23-1, the J call TRBJ2-6; D may be TRBD1 (6 bases). TRBV23-1 is treated as an ORF (open reading frame) with a function not yet certain. The CDR3 is 18 residues long. The V and J ends lost 0 bases and 2 bases respectively, with 14 bases between them. The CDR3 loop is CASSQSGAGWPGANVLTF. The DNA for the CDR3 is TGCGCCAGCAGTCAATCGGGGGCAGGATGGCCTGGGGCCAACGTCCTGACTTTC.

In regard to this clone: Other DNA sequences within the sample encode an identical CDR3. The genes are TRBV5-1 and TRBJ2-3, with D possibly being TRBD2 (5 bases). CDR1 SGHRS and CDR2 YFSETQ come from the germline V gene. V lost 2 bases, J lost 0 bases, and 13 bases lay in between. This CDR3 is built from 16 residues. In DNA, the CDR3 is TGCGCCAGCAGCTTAAACGGGCGGGCTAGCACAGATACGCAGTATTTT. Residues: CASSLNGRASTDTQYF.

This clone was picked up a small number of times. J is TRBJ1-1 and V is TRBV7-9, with TRBD1 matching 9 bases. The germline V gene has CDR1 SEHNR and CDR2 FQNEAQ (reference sequence). The CDR3 sequence is 14 residues long. J gave up 4 bases and V 5 bases, and 5 bases lay outside the gene matches. The CDR3 sequence is CASSLGTGFTEAFF. Written as DNA, the CDR3 is TGTGCCAGCAGCCTGGGGACAGGGTTCACTGAAGCTTTCTTT.

The chain links TRBV19 to TRBJ2-3; maybe TRBD2 (6 bases). Germline CDR1 LNHDA, CDR2 SQIVND (reference sequence). This CDR3 spans 14 amino acids. V gave up 6 bases and J gave up 2 bases, with 12 bases separating them. The CDR3 coding sequence is TGTGCCAGTAGCCCGGGGGTCTTCACAGATACGCAGTATTTT. Its translation is CASSPGVFTDTQYF.

This clone has more than one count but fewer than ten. The J gene is TRBJ2-5, the V gene TRBV7-9; the D gene is possibly TRBD1 (5 bases). Trimming pared 3 bases from V and 0 bases from J, leaving 14 bases between. The length of the CDR3 is 16 residues. Germline-derived CDR1 and CDR2 are SEHNR and FQNEAQ (reference sequence). Written as DNA, the CDR3 is TGTGCCAGCAGCTTGCCACGCGGACAAAACCAAGAGACCCAGTACTTC. It is translated as CASSLPRGQNQETQYF.

The rearrangement joins TRBV9 to TRBJ2-2; D is unresolved. The CDR3 length is 15 residues. Looked up from germline, CDR1 is SGDLS and CDR2 is YYNGEE. The germline V and J ends were trimmed by 4 bases and 1 base, with 11 bases remaining between them. As DNA, the CDR3 is TGTGCCAGCAGCCCCCGACACCTGAACACCGGGGAGCTGTTTTTT. Its translation: CASSPRHLNTGELFF.

J is TRBJ1-3 and V is TRBV5-1, with D perhaps TRBD1 (6 bases). The CDR3 extends over 15 amino acids. V was clipped by 4 bases and J by 4 bases, with 15 bases between them. Germline V lookup: CDR1 SGHRS, CDR2 YFSETQ. The CDR3 coding sequence is TGCGCCAGCAGCCCTATCGGGGGGCTAGGAAACACCATATATTTT. Protein: CASSPIGGLGNTIYF.

V is TRBV12-3 or TRBV12-4 and J is TRBJ2-7; no clear D. CDR3 length equals 13 residues. V was shortened by 1 base and J by 3 bases, with 7 bases between the two germline ends. CDR3 region: CASSLVVSYEQYF. CDR3 nucleotides: TGTGCCAGCAGTTTAGTTGTCAGCTACGAGCAGTACTTC.

This clone was detected only once. The chain recombines TRBV5-6 with TRBJ1-1, with 8 bases aligning to TRBD1. V dropped 3 bases and J dropped 6; count of bases not matched to a gene: 7. Germline CDR1 SGHDT, CDR2 YYEEEE. The CDR3 is made up of 14 amino acids. Here the CDR3 DNA reads TGTGCCAGCAGCTCTGGACAGGGAGAGGCTGAAGCTTTCTTT. It encodes CASSSGQGEAEAFF.

The rearrangement links TRBV19 to TRBJ1-2; D is unresolved. The V gene lost 5 bases and the J gene lost 8 bases, with 12 bases spanning the gap. The CDR3 length is 12 residues. Germline values: CDR1 LNHDA, CDR2 SQIVND (reference sequence). CDR3 residues: CASSPPAGGYTF. CDR3 sequence (DNA): TGTGCCAGTAGTCCCCCCGCGGGGGGCTACACCTTC.

The V call is TRBV5-8, the J call TRBJ2-2; TRBD1 is a possible D gene (5 bases). The CDR3 length is 15 residues. The germline CDR1 and CDR2 sequences are SGHTS and YDEGEE. Trimming removed 6 bases from V and 5 bases from J, with 17 bases in between. CDR3 DNA sequence: TGTGCCAGCATCACAGGATCGGTAGGGACCGGGGAGCTGTTTTTT. Translated, it gives CASITGSVGTGELFF.

The chain couples TRBV11-2 to TRBJ1-2, with D unresolved. This CDR3 region has 14 residues. Trimming took 5 bases from V and 0 from J, leaving 10 bases between them. Germline V CDR1 and CDR2: SGHAT, FQNNGV. The CDR3 DNA is TGTGCCAGCAGCCCAGGACTGACTAACTATGGCTACACCTTC. This encodes CASSPGLTNYGYTF.

The rearrangement uses TRBV12-3 or TRBV12-4 and TRBJ1-1; TRBD1 is a possible D gene (6 bases). This CDR3 is built from 13 residues. V lost 5 bases to trimming and J lost 4 bases, with 11 bases between them. The CDR3: CASSRGYGTEAFF. In DNA form, the CDR3 reads TGTGCCAGCAGTAGGGGGTACGGCACTGAAGCTTTCTTT.

The chain uses TRBV2 and TRBJ2-3, with 11 bases identical to TRBD2. The CDR3 runs 14 residues. CDR1 and CDR2 (germline): SNHLY, FYNNEI. V shed 8 bases, J shed 5 bases, and the junction held 6 bases outside the gene matches. This chain's CDR3 is CASDSGGAGDTQYF. CDR3 in DNA: TGTGCCAGCGATAGCGGGGGGGCCGGAGATACGCAGTATTTT.

V is TRBV5-4 and J is TRBJ2-7; TRBD2 matches at 7 bases. The CDR3 has 14 amino acids. With V trimmed by 0 bases and J by 5 bases, 5 bases remained unmatched. Germline V gene sequence: CDR1 SGHNT, CDR2 YYREEE (reference sequence). The CDR3 loop reads CASSLGGGRNEQYF. The CDR3 region has the DNA TGTGCCAGCAGCTTGGGGGGAGGGAGAAACGAGCAGTACTTC.

The rearrangement links TRBV5-1 to TRBJ1-1, with 11 bases matching TRBD1. V gave up 4 bases and J gave up 0 bases; unmatched junction bases: 14. Germline lookup yields CDR1 SGHRS and CDR2 YFSETQ. The CDR3 spans 19 residues. Here the CDR3 DNA reads TGCGCCAGCAGCACCGCTTTTAGGACAGGGGGCCGGATGAACACTGAAGCTTTCTTT. Its protein product is CASSTAFRTGGRMNTEAFF.